The sequence of this T cell receptor beta chain was determined in a study of CD8+ T cells in alopecia areata. Study-wide context: Administration of oral tofacitinib to treated patients was at 5 to 10 mg twice daily.

Germline V gene sequence: CDR1 SGHRS, CDR2 YFSETQ. After removal of 4 bases from V and 5 bases from J, the junction contained 4 bases not matched to a gene. The CDR3 runs 14 residues. The sequencing template was cDNA reverse transcribed from extracted RNA. Here immunoSEQ multiplex PCR was the method, and the copy in TCRdb shows in-frame clones only, minus some. The sample has approximately 160,000 clones, around 59% seen once. Study-wide points: Scalp clonality and expanded CD8+ clones among the top 100 were significantly decreased by tofacitinib. In scalp and blood during tofacitinib, many expanded lesional clones persisted.

As to treatment: oral pan-JAK inhibitor, 5-10 mg twice daily. Note on this clone: The target antigen is unknown.

The starting material was CD4+ T cells sorted from blood, obtained at week 24, from a patient treated with tofacitinib. The rearrangement joins TRBV5-1 to TRBJ2-3, with 10 bases aligning to TRBD2. The sequence derives from a human donor with alopecia areata. The CDR3: CASSQRLAGDTQYF. The CDR3 DNA follows: TGCGCCAGCAGCCAAAGACTAGCGGGAGATACGCAGTATTTT.